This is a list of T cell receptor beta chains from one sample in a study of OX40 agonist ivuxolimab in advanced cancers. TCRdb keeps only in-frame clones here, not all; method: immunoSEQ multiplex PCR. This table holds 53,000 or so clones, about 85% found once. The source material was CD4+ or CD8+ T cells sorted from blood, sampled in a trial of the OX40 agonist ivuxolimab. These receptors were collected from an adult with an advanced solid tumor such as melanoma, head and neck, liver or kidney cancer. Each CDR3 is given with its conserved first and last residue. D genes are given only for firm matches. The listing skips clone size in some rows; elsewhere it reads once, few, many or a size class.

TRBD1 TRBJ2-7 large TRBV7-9 CASSPRTGDRYEQYF TGTGCCAGCAGCCCCCGGACAGGGGACCGCTACGAGCAGTACTTC
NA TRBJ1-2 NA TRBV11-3 CASSLGFGEPNNYGYTF TGTGCCAGCAGCTTAGGGTTCGGGGAGCCGAATAACTATGGCTACACCTTC
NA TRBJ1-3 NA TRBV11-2 CASSLSHRAHSGNTIYF TGTGCCAGCAGCTTAAGCCACAGGGCCCACTCTGGAAACACCATATATTTT
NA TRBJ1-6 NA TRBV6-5 CASSYLDTSSPLHF TGTGCCAGCAGTTACCTGGACACGAGTTCACCCCTCCACTTT
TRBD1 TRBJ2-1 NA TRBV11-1 CASSSRTGKNEQFF TGTGCCAGCAGCTCAAGGACAGGGAAAAATGAGCAGTTCTTC
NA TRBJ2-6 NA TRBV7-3 CASSPRDLSGANVLTF TGTGCCAGCAGCCCCAGGGACCTCTCTGGGGCCAACGTCCTGACTTTC
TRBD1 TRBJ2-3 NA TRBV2 CASSEAKQGQGTDTQYF TGTGCCAGCAGTGAAGCGAAACAAGGACAGGGCACAGATACGCAGTATTTT
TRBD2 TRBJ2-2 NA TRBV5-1 CASGLAGGLTGELFF TGCGCCAGCGGACTAGCGGGAGGGCTGACCGGGGAGCTGTTTTTT
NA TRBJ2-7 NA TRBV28 CASSWERRTLYEQYF TGTGCCAGCAGTTGGGAAAGACGGACTCTTTACGAGCAGTACTTC
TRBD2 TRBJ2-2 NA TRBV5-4 CASSLDPAGTNTGELFF TGTGCCAGCAGCTTGGACCCAGCGGGAACGAACACCGGGGAGCTGTTTTTT
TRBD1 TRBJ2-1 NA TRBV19 CASSITRTGAYNEQFF TGTGCCAGTAGTATAACTAGGACAGGGGCCTACAATGAGCAGTTCTTC
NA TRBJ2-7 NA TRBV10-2 CASSESASWGPEQYF TGCGCCAGCAGTGAGTCCGCGTCGTGGGGCCCCGAGCAGTACTTC
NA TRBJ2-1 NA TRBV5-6 CASSYNEQFF TGTGCCAGCAGCTATAATGAGCAGTTCTTC
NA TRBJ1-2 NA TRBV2 CASTQSTLNYGYTF TGTGCCAGCACCCAATCAACACTTAACTATGGCTACACCTTC
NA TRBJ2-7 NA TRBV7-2 CASSLAGRAYEQYF TGTGCCAGCAGCTTAGCGGGACGGGCGTACGAGCAGTACTTC
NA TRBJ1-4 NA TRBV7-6 CASSLVEGREKLFF TGTGCCAGCAGCTTAGTGGAGGGTCGCGAAAAACTGTTTTTT
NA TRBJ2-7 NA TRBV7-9 CASSLAGIRGPQTSYEQYF TGTGCCAGCAGCTTAGCGGGTATCAGGGGACCACAAACCAGCTACGAGCAGTACTTC
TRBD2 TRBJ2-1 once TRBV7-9 CASSVRGGLISYNEQFF TGTGCCAGCAGCGTCCGCGGGGGGCTAATCTCCTACAATGAGCAGTTCTTC
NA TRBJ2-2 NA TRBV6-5 CASSYSSLRGTGELFF TGTGCCAGCAGTTACTCGAGTTTGAGGGGCACCGGGGAGCTGTTTTTT
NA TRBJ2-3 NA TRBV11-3 CASSLVGTADTQYF TGTGCCAGCAGCTTAGTAGGGACCGCAGATACGCAGTATTTT
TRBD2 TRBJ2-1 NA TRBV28 CASSTTSGRLGEQFF TGTGCCAGCAGCACGACTAGCGGGAGGTTGGGTGAGCAGTTCTTC
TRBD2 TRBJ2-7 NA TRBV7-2 CASSTNRPSGRRYEQYF TGTGCCAGCAGCACCAACCGACCGAGCGGGAGAAGATACGAGCAGTACTTC
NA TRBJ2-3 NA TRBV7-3 CASSISGYTDTQYF TGTGCCAGCAGCATTAGCGGCTACACAGATACGCAGTATTTT
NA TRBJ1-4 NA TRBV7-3 CASSPQGPPEKLFF TGTGCCAGCAGCCCACAGGGCCCCCCCGAAAAACTGTTTTTT
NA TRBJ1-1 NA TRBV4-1 CASSPTRGAMNTEAFF TGCGCCAGCAGCCCAACCCGGGGGGCCATGAACACTGAAGCTTTCTTT
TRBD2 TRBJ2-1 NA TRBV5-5 CASSFTSGRYNEQFF TGTGCCAGCAGCTTCACTAGCGGGAGGTACAATGAGCAGTTCTTC
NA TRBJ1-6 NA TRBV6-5 CASYRPNSPLHF TGTGCCAGCTACAGACCTAATTCACCCCTCCACTTT
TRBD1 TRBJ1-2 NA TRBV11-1 CASSREQGLGYTF TGTGCCAGCAGCCGTGAACAGGGGCTTGGCTACACCTTC
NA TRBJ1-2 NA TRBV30 CAWSVTSNYGYTF TGTGCCTGGAGTGTAACCAGCAACTATGGCTACACCTTC
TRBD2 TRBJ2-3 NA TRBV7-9 CASSLRTSGVLSTDTQYF TGTGCCAGCAGCTTAAGAACCAGCGGGGTTTTAAGCACAGATACGCAGTATTTT
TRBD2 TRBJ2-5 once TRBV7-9 CASSSTSVETQYF TGTGCCAGCAGCTCGACTAGCGTAGAGACCCAGTACTTC
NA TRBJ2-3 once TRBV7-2 CASSLGQDWDTQYF TGTGCCAGCAGCTTAGGACAGGACTGGGATACGCAGTATTTT
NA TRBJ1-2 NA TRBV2 CASNLLYGYTF TGTGCCAGCAATCTGCTCTATGGCTACACCTTC
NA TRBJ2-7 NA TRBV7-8 CASSWGQGGSYEQYF TGTGCCAGCAGCTGGGGGCAGGGGGGATCCTACGAGCAGTACTTC
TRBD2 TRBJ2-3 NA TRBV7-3 CASSPTRGVPRRGTDTQYF TGTGCCAGCAGCCCTACCCGGGGGGTCCCCCGACGGGGGACAGATACGCAGTATTTT
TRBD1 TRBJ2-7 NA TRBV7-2 CASSPTGLEEQYF TGTGCCAGCAGCCCGACAGGGTTGGAAGAGCAGTACTTC
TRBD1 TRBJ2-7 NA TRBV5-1 CASSLRAGQGAYEQYF TGCGCCAGCAGCTTGAGGGCGGGACAGGGAGCCTACGAGCAGTACTTC
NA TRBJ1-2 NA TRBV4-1 CASSPGRDGYTF TGCGCCAGCAGCCCTGGCAGGGACGGCTACACCTTC
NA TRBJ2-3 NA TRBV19 CASRGASSSTDTQYF TGTGCCTCCCGTGGAGCTAGCTCTAGCACAGATACGCAGTATTTT
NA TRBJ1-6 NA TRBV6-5 CASTPGGSYSPLHF TGTGCCAGCACCCCCGGGGGGTCCTATTCACCCCTCCACTTT
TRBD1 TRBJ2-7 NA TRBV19 CASSTQGSHEQYF TGTGCCAGTAGCACACAGGGGTCCCACGAGCAGTACTTC
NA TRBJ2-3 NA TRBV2 CASTPTDTQYF TGTGCCAGCACTCCCACAGATACGCAGTATTTT
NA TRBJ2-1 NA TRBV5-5 CASSPPSQGWQFF TGTGCCAGCAGCCCACCCTCGCAGGGATGGCAGTTCTTC
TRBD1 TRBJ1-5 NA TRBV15 CATSRKQGANQPQHF TGTGCCACCAGCAGAAAACAGGGGGCGAATCAGCCCCAGCATTTT
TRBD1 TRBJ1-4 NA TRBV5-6 CASSWTGLVNEKLFF TGTGCCAGCAGCTGGACAGGGCTCGTTAATGAAAAACTGTTTTTT
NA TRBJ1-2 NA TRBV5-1 CASSVGRDYGYTF TGCGCCAGCAGCGTCGGGAGGGACTATGGCTACACCTTC
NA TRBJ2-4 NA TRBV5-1 CASSPQGSNTNIQYF TGCGCCAGCAGCCCTCAGGGGTCGAATACAAACATTCAGTACTTC
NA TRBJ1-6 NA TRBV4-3 CASSQEGLGSPLHF TGCGCCAGCAGCCAAGAAGGATTAGGGTCACCCCTCCACTTT
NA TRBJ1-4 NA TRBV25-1 CASSEEKGGVEKLFF TGTGCCAGCAGTGAAGAGAAGGGGGGGGTTGAAAAACTGTTTTTT
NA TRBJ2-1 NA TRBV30 CAWSLGGGGYNEQFF TGTGCCTGGAGTCTTGGGGGAGGAGGCTACAATGAGCAGTTCTTC
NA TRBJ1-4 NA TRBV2 CASRRTTNEKLFF TGTGCCAGCCGCAGAACAACTAATGAAAAACTGTTTTTT
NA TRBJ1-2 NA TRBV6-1 CASSRAHGDYGYTF TGTGCCAGCAGCAGGGCCCACGGGGACTATGGCTACACCTTC